This note documents a single T cell receptor (beta chain) sequence. Antigen specificity is unknown. This CDR3 has 18 amino acids. CDR1 is LNHNV, CDR2 YYDKDF, per germline (reference sequence). After removal of 0 bases from V and 7 bases from J, the junction contained 14 bases not matched to a gene. PCR involved 60 Vbeta and 13 Jbeta primers. Original processing notes: Later, roughly 86 million unique TCR beta chains were counted in an analysis, and roughly 11 million of them were shared. Profiling relied on immunoSEQ multiplex PCR, and the TCRdb table lists in-frame clones only, not all of them. V and J calls and clone size are copied from that table; D and trimming were computed from the DNA. The top ten hold approximately 2% of the sample, which has over 150,000 clones, more than 80% seen once. These data originate in a study of cytomegalovirus exposure and HLA in healthy donors. Study conclusions and caveats: Donor immune exposure was known only as CMV serostatus. Sequencing depth across donors, presence/absence analyses assumed, was roughly uniform.

This clonotype was obtained from a woman under 30 in good health and CMV-seronegative. The sample comprised PBMCs. The rearrangement links TRBV15 to TRBJ2-7; TRBD2 agrees at 11 bases. The CDR3 nucleotides read TGTGCCACCAGCAGAGATTCCGTCCTAGCGGGGGGCCTCCTGGAGCAGTACTTC. Residues: CATSRDSVLAGGLLEQYF.